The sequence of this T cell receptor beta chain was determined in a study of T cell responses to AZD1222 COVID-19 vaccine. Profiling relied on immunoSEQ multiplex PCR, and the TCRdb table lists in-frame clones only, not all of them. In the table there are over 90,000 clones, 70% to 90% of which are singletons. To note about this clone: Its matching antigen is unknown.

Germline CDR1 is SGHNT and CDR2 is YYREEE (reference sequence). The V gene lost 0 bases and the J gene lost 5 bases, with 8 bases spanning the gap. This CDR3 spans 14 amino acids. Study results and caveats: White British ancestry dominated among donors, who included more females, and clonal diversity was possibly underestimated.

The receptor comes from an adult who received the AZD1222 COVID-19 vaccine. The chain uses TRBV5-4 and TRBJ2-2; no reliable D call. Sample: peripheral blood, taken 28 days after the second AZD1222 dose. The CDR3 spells CASSLDYRTGELFF. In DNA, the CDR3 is TGTGCCAGCAGCTTGGATTATAGGACCGGGGAGCTGTTTTTT.